Listed here is a single T cell receptor (beta chain). The sample is drawn from a study of T cell changes during pregnancy in multiple sclerosis. Assay used: immunoSEQ multiplex PCR; TCRdb lists only in-frame clones, some missing. The table has approximately 63,000 clones, roughly nine tenths seen once. Sequenced material: peripheral blood, taken after pregnancy. The receptor was isolated from a female donor in good health, enrolled as a control in a pregnancy study.

This chain's CDR3 is CASSGQGAGYGYTF. The CDR3 bases are TGTGCCAGCAGCGGACAGGGGGCGGGCTATGGCTACACCTTC. The V and J genes are TRBV7-9 and TRBJ1-2; 11 nucleotides line up with TRBD1. The CDR3 extends over 14 amino acids. Germline CDR1 SEHNR, CDR2 FQNEAQ (reference sequence). V shed 5 bases, J shed 4 bases, and the junction held 3 bases outside the gene matches.